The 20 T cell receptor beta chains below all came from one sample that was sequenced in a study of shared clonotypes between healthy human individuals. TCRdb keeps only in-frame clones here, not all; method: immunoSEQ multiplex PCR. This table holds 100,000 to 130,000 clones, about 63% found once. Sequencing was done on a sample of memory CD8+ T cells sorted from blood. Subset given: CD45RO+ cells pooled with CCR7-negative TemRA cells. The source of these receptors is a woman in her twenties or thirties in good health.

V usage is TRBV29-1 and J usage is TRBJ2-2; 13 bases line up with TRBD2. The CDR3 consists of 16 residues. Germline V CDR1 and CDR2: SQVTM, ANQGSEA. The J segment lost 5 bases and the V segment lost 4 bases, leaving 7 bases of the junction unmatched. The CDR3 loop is CSVAGLAGVITGELFF. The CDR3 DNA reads TGCAGCGTTGCAGGACTAGCGGGAGTAATTACCGGGGAGCTGTTTTTT.

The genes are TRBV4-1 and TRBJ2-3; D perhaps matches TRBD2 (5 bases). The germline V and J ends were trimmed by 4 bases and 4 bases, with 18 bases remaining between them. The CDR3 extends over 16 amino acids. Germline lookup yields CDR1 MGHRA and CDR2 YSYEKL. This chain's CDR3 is CASSLTFPGGADTQYF. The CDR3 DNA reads TGCGCCAGCAGCCTCACTTTTCCTGGAGGCGCAGATACGCAGTATTTT.

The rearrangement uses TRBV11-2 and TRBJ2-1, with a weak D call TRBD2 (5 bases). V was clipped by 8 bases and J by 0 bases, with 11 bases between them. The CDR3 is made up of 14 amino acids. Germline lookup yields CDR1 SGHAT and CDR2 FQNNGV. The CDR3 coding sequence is TGTGCCAGCGCGGACTTCGCCTCCTACAATGAGCAGTTCTTC. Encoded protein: CASADFASYNEQFF.

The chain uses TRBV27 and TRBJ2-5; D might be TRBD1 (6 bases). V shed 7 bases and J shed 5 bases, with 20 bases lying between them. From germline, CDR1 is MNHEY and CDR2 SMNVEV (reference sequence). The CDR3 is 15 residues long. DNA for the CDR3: TGTGCCAGCACCAACCAGGGGACGTCCGGGGAGACCCAGTACTTC. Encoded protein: CASTNQGTSGETQYF.

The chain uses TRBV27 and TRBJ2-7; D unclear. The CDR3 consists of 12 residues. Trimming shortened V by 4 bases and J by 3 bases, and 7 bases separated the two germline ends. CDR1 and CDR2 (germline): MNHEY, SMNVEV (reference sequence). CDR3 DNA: TGTGCCAGCAGTTCCTCATTCTACGAGCAGTACTTC. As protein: CASSSSFYEQYF.

For the CDR3, the DNA is TGTGCCAGCAGCCCTCAGGCTAGGGCCGGGGAGCTGTTTTTT. This gives the protein CASSPQARAGELFF. The chain links TRBV7-3 to TRBJ2-2; D not certain. The V gene lost 5 bases and the J gene lost 6 bases, with 13 bases spanning the gap. CDR1 and CDR2 (germline): SGHTA, FQGTGA. This CDR3 contains 14 residues.

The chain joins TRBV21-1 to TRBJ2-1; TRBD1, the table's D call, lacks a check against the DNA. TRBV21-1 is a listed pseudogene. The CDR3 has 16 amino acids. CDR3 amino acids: CASSKGGDRRNNEQFF. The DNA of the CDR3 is TGTGCCAGCAGCAAAGGAGGCGACAGGCGGAACAATGAGCAGTTCTTC.

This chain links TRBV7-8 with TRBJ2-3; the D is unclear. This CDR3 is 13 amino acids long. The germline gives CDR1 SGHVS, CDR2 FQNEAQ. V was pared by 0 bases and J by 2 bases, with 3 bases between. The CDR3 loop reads CASSLAATDTQYF. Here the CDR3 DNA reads TGTGCCAGCAGCTTAGCGGCCACAGATACGCAGTATTTT.

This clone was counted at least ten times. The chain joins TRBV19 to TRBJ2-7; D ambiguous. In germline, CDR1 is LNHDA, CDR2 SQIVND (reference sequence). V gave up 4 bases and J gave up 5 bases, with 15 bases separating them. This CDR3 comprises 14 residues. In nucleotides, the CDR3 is TGTGCCAGTAGTACCTGGATGGGGTTCGACGAGCAGTACTTC. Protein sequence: CASSTWMGFDEQYF.

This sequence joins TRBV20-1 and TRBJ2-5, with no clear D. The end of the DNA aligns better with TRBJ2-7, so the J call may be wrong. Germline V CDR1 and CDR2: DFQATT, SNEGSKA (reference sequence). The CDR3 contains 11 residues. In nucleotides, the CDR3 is TGCAGTGCTACCTCGGACTACGAGCAGTACTTC. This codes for CSATSDYEQYF.

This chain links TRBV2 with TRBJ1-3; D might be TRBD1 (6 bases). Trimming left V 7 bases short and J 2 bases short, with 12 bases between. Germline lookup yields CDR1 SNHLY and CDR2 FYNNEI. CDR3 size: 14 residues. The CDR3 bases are TGTGCCAGCACAGCAGGGGCAGCTGGAAACACCATATATTTT. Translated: CASTAGAAGNTIYF.

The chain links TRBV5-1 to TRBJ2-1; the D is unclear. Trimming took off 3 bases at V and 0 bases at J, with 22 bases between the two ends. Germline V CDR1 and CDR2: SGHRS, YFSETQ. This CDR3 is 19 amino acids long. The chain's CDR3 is CASSYPTVIAHSSYNEQFF. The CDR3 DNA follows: TGCGCCAGCAGCTATCCCACCGTGATAGCCCACAGCTCCTACAATGAGCAGTTCTTC.

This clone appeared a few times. DNA of the CDR3: TGTGCCAGCAGCTTGGAGGGGCGAGACCGCTGGTACGAGCAGTACTTC. This translates into CASSLEGRDRWYEQYF. The chain links TRBV5-6 to TRBJ2-7, with D maybe TRBD1 (5 bases). Germline V CDR1 and CDR2: SGHDT, YYEEEE. V lost 0 bases and J lost 4, with 17 bases in between. The CDR3 has 16 amino acids.

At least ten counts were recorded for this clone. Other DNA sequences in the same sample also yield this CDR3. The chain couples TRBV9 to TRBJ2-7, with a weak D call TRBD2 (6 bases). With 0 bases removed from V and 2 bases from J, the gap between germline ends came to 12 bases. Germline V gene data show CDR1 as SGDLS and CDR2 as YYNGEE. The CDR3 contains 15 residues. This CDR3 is CASSVGSGWPYEQYF. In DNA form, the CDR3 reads TGTGCCAGCAGCGTAGGCAGCGGGTGGCCCTACGAGCAGTACTTC.

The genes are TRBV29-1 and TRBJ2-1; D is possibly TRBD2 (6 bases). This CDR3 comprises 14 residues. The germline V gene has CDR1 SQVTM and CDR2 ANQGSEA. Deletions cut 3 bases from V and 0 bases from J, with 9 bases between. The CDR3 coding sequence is TGCAGCGTTGATGGGGGGAGCTCCTACAATGAGCAGTTCTTC. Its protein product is CSVDGGSSYNEQFF.

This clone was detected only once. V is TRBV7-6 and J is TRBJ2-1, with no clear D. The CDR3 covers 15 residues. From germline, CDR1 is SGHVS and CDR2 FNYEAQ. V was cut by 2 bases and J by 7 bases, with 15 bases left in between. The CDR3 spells CASSLFVRPLNEQFF. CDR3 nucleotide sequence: TGTGCCAGCAGCTTATTTGTGAGGCCCCTAAATGAGCAGTTCTTC. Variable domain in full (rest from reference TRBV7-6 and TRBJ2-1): GAGVSQSPRYKVTKRGQDVALRCDPISGHVSLYWYRQALGQGPEFLTYFNYEAQQDKSGLPNDRFSAERPEGSISTLTIQRTEQRDSAMYRCASSLFVRPLNEQFFGPGTRLTVL.

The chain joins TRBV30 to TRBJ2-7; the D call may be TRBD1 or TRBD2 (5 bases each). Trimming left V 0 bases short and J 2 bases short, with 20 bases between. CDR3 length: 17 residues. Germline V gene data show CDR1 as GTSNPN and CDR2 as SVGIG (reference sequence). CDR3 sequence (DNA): TGTGCCTGGAGTGTCGGGGACGGTTGGGACCGTGCCTACGAGCAGTACTTC. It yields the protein CAWSVGDGWDRAYEQYF.

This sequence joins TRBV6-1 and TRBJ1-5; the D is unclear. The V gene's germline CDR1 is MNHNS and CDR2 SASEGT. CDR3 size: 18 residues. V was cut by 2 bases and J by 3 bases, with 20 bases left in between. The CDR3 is CASSEFPLRSVLNQPQHF. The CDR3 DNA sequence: TGTGCCAGCAGTGAATTCCCCCTGAGGTCGGTTCTCAATCAGCCCCAGCATTTT.

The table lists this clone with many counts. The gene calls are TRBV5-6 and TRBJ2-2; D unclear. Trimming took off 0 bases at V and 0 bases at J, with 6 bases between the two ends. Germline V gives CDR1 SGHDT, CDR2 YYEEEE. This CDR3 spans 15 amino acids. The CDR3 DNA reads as TGTGCCAGCAGCTTGGATAGCTCGAACACCGGGGAGCTGTTTTTT. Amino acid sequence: CASSLDSSNTGELFF.

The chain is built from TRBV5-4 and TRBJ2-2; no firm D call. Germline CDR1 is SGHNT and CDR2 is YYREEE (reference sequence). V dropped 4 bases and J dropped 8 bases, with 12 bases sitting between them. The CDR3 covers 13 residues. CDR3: CASSPGQAGELFF. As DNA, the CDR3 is TGTGCCAGCAGCCCGGGTCAGGCAGGGGAGCTGTTTTTT.